A selection of T cell receptor beta chains follows, all from one sample in a study of graft-versus-host responses after intestinal transplantation. Profiled with immunoSEQ multiplex PCR; TCRdb holds only in-frame clones, not every one. Altogether about 6,900 clones are present, around 24% being singletons, with the ten largest covering about 6.1%. Specimen: alloreactive CD8+ T cells from a mixed lymphocyte reaction culture, collected before transplantation. Every receptor here comes from a human patient who was an organ donor for intestinal transplantation. Both conserved end residues are part of each CDR3. Each record gives: D gene, V gene, clone size, J gene, CDR3 protein, CDR3 DNA. D genes are given only for firm matches. Part of the rows lack a size; the others show once, few, many or a class for expanded clones.

TRBD1,TRBV4-2,few,TRBJ2-3,CASSFSGTEQYF,TGTGCCAGCAGCTTTTCCGGGACAGAGCAGTATTTT
TRBD2,TRBV2,few,TRBJ2-3,CASPAGRTSGTPWYF,TGTGCCAGCCCCGCCGGTCGGACTAGCGGGACCCCCTGGTATTTT
NA,TRBV21-1,NA,TRBJ2-7,CASSVDSSYEQYF,TGTGCCAGCAGCGTAGACAGCTCCTACGAGCAGTACTTC
NA,TRBV5-6,few,TRBJ2-5,CASSGGTFRTQYF,TGTGCCAGCAGCGGCGGGACTTTTAGGACCCAGTACTTC
NA,TRBV28,NA,TRBJ2-6,CASSYRGGGDSGANVLTF,TGTGCCAGCAGTTACCGAGGGGGTGGTGATTCTGGGGCCAACGTCCTGACTTTC
NA,TRBV28,few,TRBJ2-7,CASSLGRTYEQYF,TGCGCCAGCAGCCTGGGACGGACCTACGAGCAGTACTTC
TRBD2,TRBV4-2,few,TRBJ2-3,CASSQEGSGSTIDTQYF,TGTGCCAGCAGCCAGGAAGGTAGCGGGAGTACGATAGATACGCAGTATTTT
NA,TRBV28,NA,TRBJ2-7,CASSFQAYEQYF,TGTGCCAGCAGTTTCCAAGCCTACGAGCAGTACTTC
TRBD1,TRBV6-5,NA,TRBJ1-5,CASSPWTGANQPQHF,TGTGCCAGCAGTCCCTGGACAGGAGCTAATCAGCCCCAGCATTTT
NA,TRBV6-9,few,TRBJ2-7,CASSYWKNEQYF,TGTGCCAGCAGTTACTGGAAAAACGAGCAGTACTTC
NA,TRBV11-3,NA,TRBJ2-3,CASSLWWGITDTQYF,TGTGCCAGCAGCTTATGGTGGGGAATCACAGATACGCAGTATTTT
TRBD1,TRBV7-2,NA,TRBJ1-2,CASGGTEYYGYTF,TGTGCCAGCGGTGGGACAGAATACTATGGCTACACCTTC
NA,TRBV7-9,few,TRBJ1-2,CASSLPGPNYGYTF,TGTGCCAGCAGCTTACCGGGCCCTAACTATGGCTACACCTTC
NA,TRBV7-3,few,TRBJ1-2,CASSLANYGYTF,TGTGCCAGCAGCTTAGCTAACTATGGCTACACCTTC
TRBD1,TRBV11-2,many,TRBJ1-2,CASSLDGTGRNGYTF,TGTGCCAGCAGCTTAGATGGGACAGGGCGTAACGGCTACACCTTC
NA,TRBV11-3,few,TRBJ1-2,CASSLAASNYGYTF,TGTGCCAGCAGCTTAGCGGCCAGCAACTATGGCTACACCTTC
TRBD1,TRBV28,large,TRBJ1-4,CASTPTGGGREKLFF,TGTGCCAGTACCCCTACAGGGGGCGGTAGGGAAAAACTGTTTTTT
NA,TRBV6-8,NA,TRBJ1-3,CASSLSSGNTIYF,TGTGCCAGCAGTTTGAGCTCTGGAAACACCATATATTTT
TRBD2,TRBV7-2,NA,TRBJ2-5,CASSPGTSAETQYF,TGTGCCAGCAGCCCTGGGACTAGCGCGGAGACCCAGTACTTC
TRBD2,TRBV6-1,medium-sized,TRBJ2-7,CASSERFGASGIEQYF,TGTGCCAGCAGTGAAAGATTTGGTGCTAGCGGGATTGAGCAGTACTTC
TRBD2,TRBV6-1,few,TRBJ2-5,CAISVRRLAGAETQYF,TGTGCCATCAGTGTGAGGAGGCTAGCGGGAGCAGAGACCCAGTACTTC
NA,TRBV7-2,NA,TRBJ2-7,CASSQAQPALTYEQYF,TGCGCCAGCAGCCAAGCTCAGCCAGCTTTAACCTACGAGCAGTACTTC
NA,TRBV7-9,NA,TRBJ1-2,CASSRWTPVYGYTF,TGTGCCAGCAGCCGATGGACACCAGTCTATGGCTACACCTTC
NA,TRBV21-1,medium-sized,TRBJ2-7,CASSKVEPGQGVRYEQYF,TGTGCCAGCAGCAAAGTGGAACCGGGACAGGGGGTTAGATACGAGCAGTACTTC
NA,TRBV6-5,medium-sized,TRBJ1-1,CASSLTGAEAFF,TGTGCCAGCAGTTTAACGGGCGCTGAAGCTTTCTTT
NA,TRBV4-3,few,TRBJ2-1,CASSQASGHSYNEQFF,TGCGCCAGCAGCCAAGCCAGCGGGCACTCCTACAATGAGCAGTTCTTC
NA,TRBV5-1,NA,TRBJ2-5,CASSVIRGGIQETQYF,TGCGCCAGCAGCGTGATACGGGGAGGAATCCAAGAGACCCAGTACTTC
TRBD2,TRBV7-6,few,TRBJ2-1,CASSLGTSGSNEQFF,TGTGCCAGCAGCTTAGGGACTAGCGGGAGCAATGAGCAGTTCTTC
NA,TRBV7-9,medium-sized,TRBJ2-7,CASSLDPGLSWSYEQYF,TGTGCCAGCAGCTTAGACCCGGGCCTCTCGTGGTCCTACGAGCAGTACTTC
NA,TRBV29-1,few,TRBJ2-7,CSGWDGYELYF,TGCAGCGGTTGGGACGGCTACGAGCTGTACTTC
NA,TRBV5-4,few,TRBJ2-2,CASSQASSSGELFF,TGTGCCAGCAGCCAAGCTAGCTCGAGCGGGGAGCTGTTTTTT
NA,TRBV6-5,NA,TRBJ2-2,CASGYTGELFF,TGTGCCAGCGGGTACACCGGGGAGCTGTTTTTT
NA,TRBV21-1,few,TRBJ2-7,CASSKVPGQDPYEQYF,TGTGCCAGCAGCAAAGTTCCGGGACAGGATCCCTACGAGCAGTACTTC
TRBD1,TRBV14,medium-sized,TRBJ2-7,CASSQVDRPPYEQYF,TGTGCCAGCAGCCAAGTGGACAGGCCACCCTACGAGCAGTACTTC
TRBD1,TRBV18,NA,TRBJ1-1,CASSPYRGLGCTEAFF,TGTGCCAGCTCACCCTACAGGGGGCTTGGGTGCACTGAAGCTTTCTTT
TRBD2,TRBV7-9,few,TRBJ2-1,CASSLVLGLAGGYNEQFF,TGTGCCAGCAGCTTAGTTTTGGGACTAGCGGGAGGTTACAATGAGCAGTTCTTC
TRBD2,TRBV28,NA,TRBJ2-5,CASSFAGASGRPQKTQYF,TGTGCCAGCAGTTTCGCAGGGGCTAGCGGGAGGCCCCAGAAGACCCAGTACTTC
TRBD2,TRBV7-9,NA,TRBJ2-2,CASGTSRSGELFF,TGTGCCAGCGGGACTAGCCGGTCCGGGGAGCTGTTTTTT
TRBD2,TRBV11-2,few,TRBJ2-7,CASSPLAGELPYEQYF,TGTGCCAGCAGCCCACTGGCGGGAGAATTGCCCTACGAGCAGTACTTC
NA,TRBV28,NA,TRBJ2-5,CASSFMIGRGRETQYF,TGTGCCAGCAGTTTTATGATAGGCAGAGGGCGAGAGACCCAGTACTTC
NA,TRBV7-5,few,TRBJ2-7,CASSFWTAYEQYF,TGTGCCAGCAGCTTTTGGACAGCCTACGAGCAGTACTTC
NA,TRBV9,few,TRBJ2-7,CASSVAGTVSYEQYF,TGTGCCAGCAGCGTAGCCGGGACGGTATCCTACGAGCAGTACTTC
NA,TRBV23-1,few,TRBJ2-3,CASSHLKGPDPRPYTDTQYF,TGCGCCAGCAGTCACTTAAAGGGGCCAGACCCTAGGCCTTACACAGATACGCAGTATTTT
NA,TRBV19,medium-sized,TRBJ1-2,CATRDLDGYTF,TGTGCCACCCGTGACCTCGATGGCTACACCTTC
NA,TRBV9,NA,TRBJ2-1,CASSVEPSAGDEQFF,TGTGCCAGCAGCGTAGAACCTAGCGCTGGGGATGAGCAGTTCTTC
NA,TRBV5-1,few,TRBJ1-4,CASSLMGINEKLFF,TGCGCCAGCAGCTTGATGGGGATTAATGAAAAACTGTTTTTT
NA,TRBV5-8,few,TRBJ1-1,CASSWATEAFF,TGTGCCAGCAGCTGGGCTACTGAAGCTTTCTTT
TRBD1,TRBV7-2,few,TRBJ2-7,CASSSDRVGEQYF,TGTGCCAGCAGCTCAGACAGGGTCGGCGAGCAGTACTTC
TRBD1,TRBV7-3,NA,TRBJ2-7,CASSPRQGPYYEQYF,TGTGCCAGCAGCCCCCGACAGGGGCCCTATTACGAGCAGTACTTC
NA,TRBV27,medium-sized,TRBJ2-7,CASSLSGRSYEQYF,TGTGCCAGCAGCCTTTCGGGACGATCCTACGAGCAGTACTTC
NA,TRBV4-3,NA,TRBJ2-7,CASSQGFISLAYEQYF,TGCGCCAGCAGCCAAGGGTTTATTAGCTTGGCCTACGAGCAGTACTTC
NA,TRBV7-9,NA,TRBJ2-7,CASSQVSGVGYEQYF,TGTGCCAGCAGCCAAGTTTCGGGAGTAGGTTACGAGCAGTACTTC
TRBD1,TRBV27,NA,TRBJ2-7,CASSAGQGAYEQYF,TGTGCCAGCAGTGCGGGACAGGGGGCCTACGAGCAGTACTTC
NA,TRBV13,medium-sized,TRBJ1-1,CASRPNGHLNTEAFF,TGTGCCAGCAGGCCAAACGGACACCTAAACACTGAAGCTTTCTTT
NA,TRBV27,NA,TRBJ2-7,CASSLSGDSGYEQYF,TGTGCCAGCAGTTTATCGGGGGACTCTGGCTACGAGCAGTACTTC
NA,TRBV6-4,medium-sized,TRBJ2-2,CASSVSAGVESGELFF,TGTGCCAGCAGTGTATCCGCAGGGGTCGAGTCAGGGGAGCTGTTTTTT